This entry lists 17 T cell receptor beta chains sequenced from one sample in a study of blood T cell repertoires in COVID-19. Clones were sequenced by immunoSEQ multiplex PCR, and TCRdb holds only the in-frame ones, with some missing. The table has fewer than 400,000 clones, 85% seen once. The sample consisted of PBMCs or T cells enriched from blood (not recorded which). Receptors were obtained from a woman between 25 and 40 years old who had been exposed to COVID-19.

The genes are TRBV12-3 or TRBV12-4 and TRBJ1-2; D is unresolved. The CDR3 runs 13 residues. Trimming removed 7 bases from V and 4 bases from J, with 13 bases in between. The CDR3 region is CASTSGFFYGYTF. CDR3 sequence (DNA): TGTGCCAGCACCTCGGGATTTTTCTATGGCTACACCTTC.

The rearrangement uses TRBV19 and TRBJ1-1; tentative D call: TRBD1 (5 bases). Trimming pared 7 bases from V and 4 bases from J, leaving 13 bases between. Germline V gives CDR1 LNHDA, CDR2 SQIVND (reference sequence). The length of the CDR3 is 13 residues. CDR3 DNA: TGTGCCAGTACGGAGGGGCTCGGCACTGAAGCTTTCTTT. Protein: CASTEGLGTEAFF.

This clone was recorded only once. This rearrangement joins TRBV27 to TRBJ2-4; TRBD1 agrees at 8 bases. This CDR3 has 15 residues. With V trimmed by 4 bases and J by 3 bases, 5 bases remained unmatched. CDR1 and CDR2 (germline): MNHEY, SMNVEV (reference sequence). CDR3 protein: CASSSGGADKNIQYF. The CDR3, as DNA: TGTGCCAGCAGTTCAGGGGGCGCCGACAAAAACATTCAGTACTTC.

The chain uses TRBV7-2 and TRBJ1-1, with D possibly TRBD1 on 5 matching bases. The length of the CDR3 is 14 residues. CDR1 is SGHTA, CDR2 FQGNSA, per germline. Trimming removed 4 bases at V and 6 bases at J, with 15 bases between. The CDR3 DNA reads as TGTGCCAGCAGCTCATTTGGGGCTACGGCTGAAGCTTTCTTT. Translating gives CASSSFGATAEAFF.

The chain uses TRBV28 and TRBJ2-7; unclear D gene. Germline loops: CDR1 MDHEN, CDR2 SYDVKM. The CDR3 has 13 amino acids. Trimming left V 7 bases short and J 3 bases short, with 13 bases between. CDR3 DNA sequence: TGTGCCAGCACCCGAGTCCAGGTCTACGAGCAGTACTTC. Translation gives CASTRVQVYEQYF. The complete variable domain, with remaining parts taken from reference TRBV28 and TRBJ2-7, reads DVKVTQSSRYLVKRTGEKVFLECVQDMDHENMFWYRQDPGLGLRLIYFSYDVKMKEKGDIPEGYSVSREKKERFSLILESASTNQTSMYLCASTRVQVYEQYFGPGTRLTVT.

The chain employs TRBV5-4 and TRBJ2-3; D is unclear. From germline, CDR1 is SGHNT and CDR2 YYREEE (reference sequence). The CDR3 is 15 amino acids. The V end lost 0 bases, the J end lost 1 base, and 9 bases lay between the germline ends. As DNA, the CDR3 is TGTGCCAGCAGCTTGGACAGAAGCCGCACAGATACGCAGTATTTT. Protein sequence: CASSLDRSRTDTQYF.

CDR3 sequence reads: CASSQRWGLKLNTEAFF. In DNA form, the CDR3 reads TGTGCCAGCAGCCAAAGGTGGGGGCTCAAACTAAACACTGAAGCTTTCTTT. The chain couples TRBV4-2 to TRBJ1-1; TRBD1 is a possible D gene (6 bases). V was clipped by 2 bases and J by 2 bases, with 18 bases between them. Germline loops: CDR1 LGHNA, CDR2 YNFKEQ. The CDR3 is made up of 17 amino acids.

The chain combines TRBV7-5 with TRBJ2-1; the table gives TRBD1 as D, unverified against the DNA. TRBV7-5 is an annotated pseudogene. CDR3 size: 16 residues. The CDR3 DNA reads TGTGCCAGAAGCTTAGATTGGACAGGGGCAGGGAATGAGCAGTTCTTC. Translated, it gives CARSLDWTGAGNEQFF.

The chain recombines TRBV27 with TRBJ1-5, with D unresolved. The CDR3 loop spans 18 amino acids. The germline gives CDR1 MNHEY, CDR2 SMNVEV (reference sequence). V was pared by 10 bases and J by 0 bases, with 25 bases between. CDR3 in amino acids: CANKNRDPYILSNQPQHF. CDR3 nucleotide sequence: TGTGCCAACAAAAACCGGGATCCCTATATACTTAGCAATCAGCCCCAGCATTTT.

This clone was seen only a few times. This chain uses TRBV7-2 with TRBJ2-5, with TRBD1 as a possible D gene (7 bases). Germline values: CDR1 SGHTA, CDR2 FQGNSA. With 3 bases removed from V and 5 bases from J, the gap between germline ends came to 16 bases. CDR3 size: 15 residues. The DNA for the CDR3 is TGTGCCAGCAGCTTCCAAGGGGCAGGGGGGGAGACCCAGTACTTC. This encodes CASSFQGAGGETQYF.

This chain uses TRBV5-1 with TRBJ2-1; 9 bases match TRBD2. The germline V gene has CDR1 SGHRS and CDR2 YFSETQ. J was trimmed by 5 bases and V by 5 bases; bases with no gene match: 11. This CDR3 contains 16 residues. CDR3 sequence (DNA): TGCGCCAGCAGTCCCGGAAGCGGGGGGAAAAACAATGAGCAGTTCTTC. Protein product: CASSPGSGGKNNEQFF.

This sequence joins TRBV28 and TRBJ1-4; no definite D call. The CDR3 contains 15 residues. CDR1 MDHEN and CDR2 SYDVKM come from the germline V gene. V was clipped by 4 bases and J by 2 bases, with 11 bases between them. CDR3: CASSSPGSTNEKLFF. For the CDR3, the DNA is TGTGCCAGCAGTTCCCCCGGTTCGACTAATGAAAAACTGTTTTTT.

This clone was counted between two and nine times. V usage is TRBV5-1 and J usage is TRBJ2-3; D possibly corresponds to TRBD2 (6 bases). Looked up from germline, CDR1 is SGHRS and CDR2 is YFSETQ. V was cut by 4 bases and J by 2 bases, with 14 bases left in between. The CDR3 is made up of 15 amino acids. CDR3 nucleotides: TGCGCCAGCAGCCCCGGGAGAGGGGTCACAGATACGCAGTATTTT. It is translated as CASSPGRGVTDTQYF. Complete variable domain (other parts from reference TRBV5-1 and TRBJ2-3): KAGVTQTPRYLIKTRGQQVTLSCSPISGHRSVSWYQQTPGQGLQFLFEYFSETQRNKGNFPGRFSGRQFSNSRSEMNVSTLELGDSALYLCASSPGRGVTDTQYFGPGTRLTVL.

V is TRBV5-6 and J is TRBJ2-1; 9 bases align to TRBD2. Germline CDR1 and CDR2: SGHDT and YYEEEE. The CDR3 has 14 residues. The ends lost 4 bases at V and 2 bases at J; junction bases unmatched: 1. The DNA for the CDR3 is TGTGCCAGCAGCGCTAGCGGGACCTACAATGAGCAGTTCTTC. Protein sequence: CASSASGTYNEQFF.

V usage is TRBV7-2 and J usage is TRBJ1-5, with D unresolved. Germline assignment: CDR1 SGHTA and CDR2 FQGNSA. Trimming took off 5 bases at V and 0 bases at J, with 11 bases between the two ends. The CDR3 is 15 residues long. CDR3 bases: TGTGCCAGCAGCCCCGGAGTATATAGCAATCAGCCCCAGCATTTT. It translates to CASSPGVYSNQPQHF.

This clone appeared a few times. The chain links TRBV28 to TRBJ2-2; maybe TRBD2 (6 bases). Looked up from germline, CDR1 is MDHEN and CDR2 is SYDVKM. The CDR3 consists of 16 residues. V dropped 3 bases and J dropped 6 bases, with 17 bases sitting between them. In DNA, the CDR3 is TGTGCCAGCAGTTTTGCCGGGAGAGGGGTCGCCGGGGAGCTGTTTTTT. Translating it yields CASSFAGRGVAGELFF.

The chain has TRBV6-5 and TRBJ1-2, with TRBD1 matching over 10 bases. The CDR3 consists of 13 residues. V lost 6 bases, J lost 6 bases, and 4 bases stayed unmatched. Per the germline V gene, CDR1 is MNHEY and CDR2 is SVGAGI. The CDR3 loop is CASSWTGGDGYTF. The CDR3 coding sequence is TGTGCCAGCAGCTGGACAGGGGGAGATGGCTACACCTTC.